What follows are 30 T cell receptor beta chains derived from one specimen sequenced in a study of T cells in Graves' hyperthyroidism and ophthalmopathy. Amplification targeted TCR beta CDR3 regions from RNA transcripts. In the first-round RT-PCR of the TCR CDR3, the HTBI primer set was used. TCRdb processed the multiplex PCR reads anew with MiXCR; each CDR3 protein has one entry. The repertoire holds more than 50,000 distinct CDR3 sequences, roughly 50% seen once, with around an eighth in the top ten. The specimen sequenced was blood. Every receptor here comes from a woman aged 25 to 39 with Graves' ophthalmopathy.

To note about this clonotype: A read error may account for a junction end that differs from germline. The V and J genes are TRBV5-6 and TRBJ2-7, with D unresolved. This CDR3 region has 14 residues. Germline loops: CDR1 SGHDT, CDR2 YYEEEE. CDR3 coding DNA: TGTGCCAGTAGCTTGGTGTGTCAGATCTACGAGCAGTACTTC. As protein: CASSLVCQIYEQYF. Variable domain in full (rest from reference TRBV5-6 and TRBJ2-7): DAGVTQSPTHLIKTRGQQVTLRCSPKSGHDTVSWYQQALGQGPQFIFQYYEEEERQRGNFPDRFSGHQFPNYSSELNVNALLLGDSALYLCASSLVCQIYEQYFGPGTRLTVT.

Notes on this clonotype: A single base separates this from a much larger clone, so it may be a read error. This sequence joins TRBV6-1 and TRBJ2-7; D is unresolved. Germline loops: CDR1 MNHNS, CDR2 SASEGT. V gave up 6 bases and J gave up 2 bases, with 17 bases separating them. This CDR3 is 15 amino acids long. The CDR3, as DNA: TGTGCCAGCAGCTTGAGGCCACTATACGCCTACGAGCAGTACTTC. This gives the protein CASSLRPLYAYEQYF.

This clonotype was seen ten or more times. This CDR3 is CASSLSVRGWNSPLHF. In DNA form, the CDR3 reads TGTGCCAGCAGTTTATCTGTGCGGGGGTGGAATTCACCCCTCCACTTT. This chain uses TRBV27 with TRBJ1-6; D is perhaps TRBD1 (5 bases). The germline V gene has CDR1 MNHEY and CDR2 SMNVEV (reference sequence). The germline V and J ends were trimmed by 0 bases and 7 bases, with 13 bases remaining between them. The CDR3 totals 16 residues.

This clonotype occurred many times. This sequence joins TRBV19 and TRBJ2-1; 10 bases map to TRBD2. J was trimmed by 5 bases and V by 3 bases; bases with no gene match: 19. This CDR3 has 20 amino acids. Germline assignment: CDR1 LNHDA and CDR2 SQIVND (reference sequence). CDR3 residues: CASSIVPASGGGWQHNEQFF. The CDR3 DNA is TGTGCCAGTAGTATTGTTCCGGCTAGCGGGGGCGGGTGGCAACACAATGAGCAGTTCTTC.

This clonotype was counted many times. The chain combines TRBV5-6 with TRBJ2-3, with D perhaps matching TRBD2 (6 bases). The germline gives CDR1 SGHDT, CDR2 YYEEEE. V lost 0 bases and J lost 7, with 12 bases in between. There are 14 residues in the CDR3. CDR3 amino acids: CASSLVAGRNTQYF. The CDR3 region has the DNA TGTGCCAGCAGCTTGGTTGCGGGAAGGAATACGCAGTATTTT.

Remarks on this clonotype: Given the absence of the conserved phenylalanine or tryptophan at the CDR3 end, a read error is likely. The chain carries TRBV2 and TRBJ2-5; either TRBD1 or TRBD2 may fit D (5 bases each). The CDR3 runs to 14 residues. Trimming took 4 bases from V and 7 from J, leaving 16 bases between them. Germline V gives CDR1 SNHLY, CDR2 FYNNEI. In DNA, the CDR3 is TGTGCCAGCAGTGGAGTTTCTCCTGGGGGGACCCAGTACGTC. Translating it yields CASSGVSPGGTQYV.

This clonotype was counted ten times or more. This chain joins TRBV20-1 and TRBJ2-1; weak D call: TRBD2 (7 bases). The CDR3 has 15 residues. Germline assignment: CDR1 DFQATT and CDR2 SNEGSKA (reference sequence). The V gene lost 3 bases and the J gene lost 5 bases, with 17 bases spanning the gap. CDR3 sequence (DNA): TGCAGTGCTAGGCCCTTCGGGGGGCGGAACAATGAGCAGTTCTTC. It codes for CSARPFGGRNNEQFF.

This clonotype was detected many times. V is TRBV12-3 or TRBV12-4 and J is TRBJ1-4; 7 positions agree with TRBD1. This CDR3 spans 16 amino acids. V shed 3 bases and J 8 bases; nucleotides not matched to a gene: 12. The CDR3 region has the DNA TGTGCCAGCAGTTTGTTAACCGGGACAGAGGGAGAAAAACTGTTTTTT. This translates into CASSLLTGTEGEKLFF.

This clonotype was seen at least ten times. Here the CDR3 DNA reads TGTGCCAGCAGGAGAGGGCTATCCTACAATGAGCAGTTCTTC. This encodes CASRRGLSYNEQFF. The chain recombines TRBV6-1 with TRBJ2-1; a possible D gene is TRBD2 (5 bases). The CDR3 spans 14 residues. V gave up 6 bases and J gave up 1 base, with 10 bases separating them. From germline, CDR1 is MNHNS and CDR2 SASEGT.

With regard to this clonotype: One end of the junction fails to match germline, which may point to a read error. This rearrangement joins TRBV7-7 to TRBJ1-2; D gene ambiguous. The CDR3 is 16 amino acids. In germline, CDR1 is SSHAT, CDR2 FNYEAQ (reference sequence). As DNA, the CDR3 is TGTGCTAGCAGCTTAACGAGGTCCTACAGCCAGTATGGCTACACCTTC. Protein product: CASSLTRSYSQYGYTF.

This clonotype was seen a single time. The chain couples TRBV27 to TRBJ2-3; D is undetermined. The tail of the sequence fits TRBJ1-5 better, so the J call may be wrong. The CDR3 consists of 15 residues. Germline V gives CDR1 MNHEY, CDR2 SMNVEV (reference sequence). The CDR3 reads CASTTGLLRTDTQHF. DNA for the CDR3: TGTGCCAGCACCACCGGACTACTCCGCACAGATACGCAGCATTTT.

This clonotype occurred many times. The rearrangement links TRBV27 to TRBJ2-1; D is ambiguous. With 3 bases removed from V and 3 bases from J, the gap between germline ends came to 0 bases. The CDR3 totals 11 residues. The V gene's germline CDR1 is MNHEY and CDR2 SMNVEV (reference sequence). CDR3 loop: CASSFYNEQFF. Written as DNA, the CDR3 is TGTGCCAGCAGTTTCTACAATGAGCAGTTCTTC.

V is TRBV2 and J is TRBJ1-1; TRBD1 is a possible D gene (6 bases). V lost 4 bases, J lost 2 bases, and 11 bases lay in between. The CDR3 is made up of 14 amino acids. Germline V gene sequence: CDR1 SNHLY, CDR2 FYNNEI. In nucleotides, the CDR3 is TGTGCCAGCAGTGCTGGACAGTTTAACACTGAAGCTTTCTTT. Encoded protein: CASSAGQFNTEAFF.

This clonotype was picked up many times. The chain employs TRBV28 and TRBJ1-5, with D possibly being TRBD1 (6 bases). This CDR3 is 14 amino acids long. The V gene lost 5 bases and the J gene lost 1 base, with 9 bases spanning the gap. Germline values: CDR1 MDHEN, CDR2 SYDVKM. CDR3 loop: CASSTTGSNQPQHF. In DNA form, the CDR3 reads TGTGCCAGCAGTACCACAGGGAGCAATCAGCCCCAGCATTTT.

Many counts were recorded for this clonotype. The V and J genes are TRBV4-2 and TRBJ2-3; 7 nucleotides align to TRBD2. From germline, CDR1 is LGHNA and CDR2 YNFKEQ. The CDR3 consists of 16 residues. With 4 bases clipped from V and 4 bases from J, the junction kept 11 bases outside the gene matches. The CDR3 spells CASSPSLRAGADTQYF. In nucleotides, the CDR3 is TGTGCCAGCAGCCCCTCCCTGCGGGCGGGGGCAGATACGCAGTATTTT.

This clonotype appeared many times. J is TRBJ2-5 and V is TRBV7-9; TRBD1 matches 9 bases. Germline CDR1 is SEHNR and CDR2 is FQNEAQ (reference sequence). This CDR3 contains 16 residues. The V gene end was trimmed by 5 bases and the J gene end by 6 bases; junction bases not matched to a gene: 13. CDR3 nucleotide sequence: TGTGCCAGCAGCCTAAGCATGGGACAGGGTTTGCAGACCCAGTACTTC. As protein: CASSLSMGQGLQTQYF.

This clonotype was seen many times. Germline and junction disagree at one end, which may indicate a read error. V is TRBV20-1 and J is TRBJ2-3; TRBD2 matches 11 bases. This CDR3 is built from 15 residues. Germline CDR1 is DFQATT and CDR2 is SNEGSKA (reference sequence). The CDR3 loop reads CSASGRLRGTDTQYF. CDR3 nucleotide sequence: TGCAGCGCTAGCGGGAGGCTCCGGGGGACAGATACGCAGTATTTT.

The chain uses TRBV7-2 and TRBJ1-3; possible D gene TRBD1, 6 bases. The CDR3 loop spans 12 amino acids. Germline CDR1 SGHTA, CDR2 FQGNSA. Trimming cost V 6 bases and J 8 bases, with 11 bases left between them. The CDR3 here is CASSTNRDTIYF. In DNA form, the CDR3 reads TGTGCCAGCAGTACAAACAGGGACACCATATATTTT.

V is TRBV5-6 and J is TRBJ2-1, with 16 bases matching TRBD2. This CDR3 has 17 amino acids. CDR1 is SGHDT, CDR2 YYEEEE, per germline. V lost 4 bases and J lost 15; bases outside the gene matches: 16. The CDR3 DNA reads TGTGCCAGCAGCCTGGGACTAGCGGGAGGGAAGCTCAATAAGCGGTTCTTC. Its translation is CASSLGLAGGKLNKRFF.

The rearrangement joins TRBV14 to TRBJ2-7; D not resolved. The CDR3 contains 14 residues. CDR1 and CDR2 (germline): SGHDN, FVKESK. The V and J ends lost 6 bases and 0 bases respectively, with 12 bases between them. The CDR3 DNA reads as TGTGCCAGCAGTCCCCCGCGGAGCTCCTACGAGCAGTACTTC. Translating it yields CASSPPRSSYEQYF. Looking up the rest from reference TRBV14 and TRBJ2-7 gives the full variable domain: EAGVTQFPSHSVIEKGQTVTLRCDPISGHDNLYWYRRVMGKEIKFLLHFVKESKQDESGMPNNRFLAERTGGTYSTLKVQPAELEDSGVYFCASSPPRSSYEQYFGPGTRLTVT.

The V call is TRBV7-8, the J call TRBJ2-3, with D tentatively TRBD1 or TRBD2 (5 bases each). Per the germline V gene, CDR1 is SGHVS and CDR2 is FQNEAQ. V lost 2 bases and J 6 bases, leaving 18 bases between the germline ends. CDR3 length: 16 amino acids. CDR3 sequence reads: CASSLNRDRSWDTQYF. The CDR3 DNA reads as TGTGCCAGCAGCTTAAATCGGGACCGGAGTTGGGATACGCAGTATTTT.

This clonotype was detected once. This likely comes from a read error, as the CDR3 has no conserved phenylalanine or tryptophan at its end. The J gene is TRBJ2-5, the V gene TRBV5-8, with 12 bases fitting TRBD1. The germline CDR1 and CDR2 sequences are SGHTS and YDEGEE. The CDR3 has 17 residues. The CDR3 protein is CAGSLVRGTGGAETQYC. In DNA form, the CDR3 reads TGTGCCGGCAGCTTGGTTAGAGGGACAGGGGGCGCAGAGACCCAGTACTGC.

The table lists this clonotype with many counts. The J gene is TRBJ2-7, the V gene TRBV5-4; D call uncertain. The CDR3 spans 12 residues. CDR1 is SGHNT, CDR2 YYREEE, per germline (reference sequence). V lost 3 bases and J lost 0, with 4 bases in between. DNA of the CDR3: TGTGCCAGCAGCTCTAGCTCCTACGAGCAGTACTTC. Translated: CASSSSSYEQYF.

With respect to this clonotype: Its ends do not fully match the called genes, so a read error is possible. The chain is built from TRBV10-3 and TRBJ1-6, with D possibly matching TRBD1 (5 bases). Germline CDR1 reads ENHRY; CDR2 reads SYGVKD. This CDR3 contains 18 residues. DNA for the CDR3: TGTGCCAGCAGTGAAGATTCCGGGGCTAGCTCCTATAATTCACCCCTCCACTTT. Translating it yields CASSEDSGASSYNSPLHF.

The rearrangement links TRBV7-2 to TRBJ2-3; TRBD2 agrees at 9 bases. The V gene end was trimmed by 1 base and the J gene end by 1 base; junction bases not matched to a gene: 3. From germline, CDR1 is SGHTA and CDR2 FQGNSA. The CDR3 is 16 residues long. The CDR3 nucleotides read TGTGCCAGCAGCTTAGTGGTAGCGGGAGGCACAGATACGCAGTATTTT. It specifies CASSLVVAGGTDTQYF.

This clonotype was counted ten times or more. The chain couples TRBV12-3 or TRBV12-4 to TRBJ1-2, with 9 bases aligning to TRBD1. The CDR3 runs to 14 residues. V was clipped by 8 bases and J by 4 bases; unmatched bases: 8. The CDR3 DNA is TGTGCCAGCCAACGGACAGGGGAGACCTATGGCTACACCTTC. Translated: CASQRTGETYGYTF.

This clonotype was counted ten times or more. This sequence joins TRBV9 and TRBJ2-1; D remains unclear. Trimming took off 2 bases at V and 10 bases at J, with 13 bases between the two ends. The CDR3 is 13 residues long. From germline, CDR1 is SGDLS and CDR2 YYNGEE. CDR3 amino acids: CASSVQATSEQFF. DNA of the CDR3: TGTGCCAGCAGCGTTCAAGCCACATCGGAGCAGTTCTTC.

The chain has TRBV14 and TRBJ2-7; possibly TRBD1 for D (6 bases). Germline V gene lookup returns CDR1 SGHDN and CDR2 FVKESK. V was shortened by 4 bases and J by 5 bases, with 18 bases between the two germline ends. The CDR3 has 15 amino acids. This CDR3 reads CASSRLGASENEQYF. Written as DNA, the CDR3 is TGTGCCAGCAGCCGACTGGGGGCTAGTGAGAACGAGCAGTACTTC.

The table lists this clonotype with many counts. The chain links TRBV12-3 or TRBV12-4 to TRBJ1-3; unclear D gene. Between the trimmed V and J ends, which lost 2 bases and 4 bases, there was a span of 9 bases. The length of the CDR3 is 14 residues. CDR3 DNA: TGTGCCAGCAGTTTAAACACAGCCGGAAACACCATATATTTT. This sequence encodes CASSLNTAGNTIYF.

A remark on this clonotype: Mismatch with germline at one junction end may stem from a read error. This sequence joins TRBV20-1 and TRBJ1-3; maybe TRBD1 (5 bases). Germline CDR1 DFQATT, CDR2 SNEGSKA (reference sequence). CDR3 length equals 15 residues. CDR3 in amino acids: CSARDPGHSGNTMYF. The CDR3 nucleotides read TGCAGTGCTAGGGATCCAGGACACTCTGGAAACACCATGTATTTT.